This TCR beta chain was observed in a study of CD8+CD57+ T cells in acquired aplastic anemia. Looking at the study overall: An average of about 3.4 ug of DNA was obtained from sorted CD4+ and CD8+ cells. Regarding the study as a whole: Patients showed no significant difference from controls in CD8+ Simpson's diversity.

CD8+CD57+ cell expansion, shown by flow cytometry, had occurred in the patients selected for sequencing. TCR beta VDJ and CDR3 profiles were obtained from a genomic DNA template. MiXCR was run by TCRdb on the reads, yielding one entry per CDR3 protein. Among 100,000 to 150,000 distinct CDR3 sequences listed, about 50% were seen once. The CDR3 covers 11 residues. V lost 4 bases and J lost 4, with 4 bases in between. This clonotype occurred a few times. Antigen: not known. Sequencing used sorted CD4+, CD8+, or CD8+CD57+ T cells (not recorded which) from PBMCs. This sequence originates from a human donor with aplastic anemia. This chain links TRBV12-3 or TRBV12-4 with TRBJ2-5, with D unresolved. CDR3 sequence: CASSYAETQYF. CDR3 in DNA: TGTGCCAGCAGTTACGCAGAGACCCAGTACTTC.